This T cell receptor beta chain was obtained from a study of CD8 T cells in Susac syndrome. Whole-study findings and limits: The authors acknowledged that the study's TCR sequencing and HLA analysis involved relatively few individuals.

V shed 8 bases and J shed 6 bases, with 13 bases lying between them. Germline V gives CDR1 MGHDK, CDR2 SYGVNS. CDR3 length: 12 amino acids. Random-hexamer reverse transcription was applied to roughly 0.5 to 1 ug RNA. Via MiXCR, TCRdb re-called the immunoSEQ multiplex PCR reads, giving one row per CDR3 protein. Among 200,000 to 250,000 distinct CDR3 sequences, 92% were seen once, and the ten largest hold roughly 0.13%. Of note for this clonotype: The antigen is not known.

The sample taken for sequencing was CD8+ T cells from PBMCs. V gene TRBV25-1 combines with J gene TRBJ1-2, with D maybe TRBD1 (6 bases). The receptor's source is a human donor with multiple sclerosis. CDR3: CASEGGGDGYTF. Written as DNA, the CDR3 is TGTGCCAGCGAAGGGGGGGGTGATGGCTACACCTTC.